The 5 T cell receptor beta chains given below trace back to one sample, sequenced in a study of CD8 T cells in Susac syndrome. Random hexamers served to reverse transcribe about 0.5 to 1 ug RNA. In TCRdb, the immunoSEQ multiplex PCR reads were re-called with MiXCR into one record per CDR3 protein. The sample includes roughly 200,000 distinct CDR3 sequences, 94% of them seen just once. The sample comprised CD4+ T cells from PBMCs. These receptors were obtained from a human donor with Susac syndrome.

The rearrangement links TRBV9 to TRBJ2-1, with D possibly being TRBD1 (8 bases). V was pared by 3 bases and J by 4 bases, with 14 bases between. The germline CDR1 and CDR2 sequences are SGDLS and YYNGEE. This CDR3 comprises 15 residues. The DNA for the CDR3 is TGTGCCAGCAGCGGGGGGGGACAGGAATACAATGAGCAGTTCTTC. Protein sequence: CASSGGGQEYNEQFF.

V gene TRBV7-9 combines with J gene TRBJ2-3; the D gene is possibly TRBD2 (7 bases). Trimming took 5 bases from V and 5 from J, leaving 14 bases between them. The CDR3 spans 14 residues. Looked up from germline, CDR1 is SEHNR and CDR2 is FQNEAQ (reference sequence). The CDR3: CASSPRGRIDTQYF. The CDR3 DNA sequence: TGTGCCAGCAGCCCGCGGGGGCGAATAGATACGCAGTATTTT.

This clonotype appeared once. The chain employs TRBV29-1 and TRBJ1-2, with D hard to call. Trimming cost V 6 bases and J 7 bases, with 24 bases left between them. CDR1 SQVTM and CDR2 ANQGSEA come from the germline V gene. The CDR3 totals 15 residues. The CDR3 reads CSVGPVGLSSPGYTF. The DNA of the CDR3 is TGCAGCGTAGGCCCCGTAGGACTATCTTCTCCTGGCTACACCTTC.

The rearrangement links TRBV7-3 to TRBJ2-5; no firm D call. Trimming shortened V by 10 bases and J by 3 bases, and 0 bases separated the two germline ends. In germline, CDR1 is SGHTA, CDR2 FQGTGA. This CDR3 is 8 amino acids long. The chain's CDR3 is CAKETQYF. The CDR3 coding sequence is TGTGCCAAAGAGACCCAGTACTTC.

The chain uses TRBV18 and TRBJ2-7; 9 bases are a match to TRBD1. Per germline, CDR1 KGHSH and CDR2 LQKENI. Trimming took 0 bases from V and 6 from J; bases not matched to a gene: 6. The length of the CDR3 is 15 residues. The CDR3 loop is CASSPPDRGRGEQYF. The CDR3 nucleotides are TGTGCCAGCTCACCACCGGACAGGGGACGGGGCGAGCAGTACTTC.